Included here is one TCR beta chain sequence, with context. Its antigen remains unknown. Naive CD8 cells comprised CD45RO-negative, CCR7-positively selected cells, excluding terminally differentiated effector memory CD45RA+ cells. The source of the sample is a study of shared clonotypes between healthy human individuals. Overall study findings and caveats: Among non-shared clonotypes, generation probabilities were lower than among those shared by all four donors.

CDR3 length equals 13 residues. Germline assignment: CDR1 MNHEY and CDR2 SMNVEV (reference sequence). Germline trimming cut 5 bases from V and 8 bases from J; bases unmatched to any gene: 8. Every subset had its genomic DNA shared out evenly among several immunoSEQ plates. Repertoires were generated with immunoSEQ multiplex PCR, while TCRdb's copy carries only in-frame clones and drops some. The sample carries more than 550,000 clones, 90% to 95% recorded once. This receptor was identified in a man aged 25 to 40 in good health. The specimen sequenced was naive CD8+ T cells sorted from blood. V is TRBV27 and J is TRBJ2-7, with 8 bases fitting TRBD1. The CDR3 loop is CASSGGTGRQQYF. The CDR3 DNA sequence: TGTGCCAGCAGTGGGGGGACAGGACGGCAGCAGTACTTC.